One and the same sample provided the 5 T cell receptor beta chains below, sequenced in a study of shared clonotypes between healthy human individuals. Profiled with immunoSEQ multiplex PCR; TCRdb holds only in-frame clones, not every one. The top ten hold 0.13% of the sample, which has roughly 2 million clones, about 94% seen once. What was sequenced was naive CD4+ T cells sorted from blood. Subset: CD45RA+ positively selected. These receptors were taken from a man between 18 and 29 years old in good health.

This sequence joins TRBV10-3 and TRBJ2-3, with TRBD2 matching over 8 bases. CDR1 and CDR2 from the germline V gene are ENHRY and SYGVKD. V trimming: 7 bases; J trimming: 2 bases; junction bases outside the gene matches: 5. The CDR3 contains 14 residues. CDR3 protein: CAITQGLATDTQYF. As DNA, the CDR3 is TGTGCCATCACCCAAGGACTAGCCACAGATACGCAGTATTTT.

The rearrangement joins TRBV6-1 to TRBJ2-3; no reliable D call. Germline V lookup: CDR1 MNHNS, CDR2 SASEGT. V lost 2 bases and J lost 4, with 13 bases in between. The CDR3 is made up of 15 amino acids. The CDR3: CASSELDGRPDTQYF. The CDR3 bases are TGTGCCAGCAGTGAACTTGACGGAAGGCCAGATACGCAGTATTTT.

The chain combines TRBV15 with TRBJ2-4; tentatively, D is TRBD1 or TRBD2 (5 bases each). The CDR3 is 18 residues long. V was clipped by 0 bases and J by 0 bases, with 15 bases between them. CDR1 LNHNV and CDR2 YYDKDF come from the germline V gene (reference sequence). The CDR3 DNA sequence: TGTGCCACCAGCAGAGATGGGGCTAGCAGCGTAGCCAAAAACATTCAGTACTTC. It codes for CATSRDGASSVAKNIQYF.

As DNA, the CDR3 is TGTGCCAGCAGCCGGGACACCTATAATTCACCCCTCCACTTT. As protein: CASSRDTYNSPLHF. The rearrangement links TRBV7-2 to TRBJ1-6; a possible D gene is TRBD1 (6 bases). The germline V gene has CDR1 SGHTA and CDR2 FQGNSA. The CDR3 runs to 14 residues. The V gene lost 5 bases and the J gene lost 2 bases, with 7 bases spanning the gap.

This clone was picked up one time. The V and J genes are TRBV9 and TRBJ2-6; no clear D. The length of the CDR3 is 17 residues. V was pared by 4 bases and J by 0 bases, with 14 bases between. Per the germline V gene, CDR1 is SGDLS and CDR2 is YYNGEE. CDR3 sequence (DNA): TGTGCCAGCAGCCCCGATCATACAAGCTCTGGGGCCAACGTCCTGACTTTC. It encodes CASSPDHTSSGANVLTF.